The 17 T cell receptor beta chains presented below share a single source sample, sequenced in a study of blood T cells in healthy people across ages (dated by TCRdb to about 2015). The library was built by means of 5' RACE. TCRdb shows the sequencer as Illumina HiSeq 2500. The second PCR ran for roughly 7 to 11 cycles and used a J-beta primer mix along with a sample-barcoded 5' primer. TCRdb ran its own pipeline on the public reads, namely fastp trimming at Q25 and MiXCR clone calling, and kept in-frame beta chains. Each record represents a unique CDR3 protein, reported with the most common genes and DNA among its rows. The sample has roughly 570,000 distinct CDR3 sequences on record, approximately 25% of them singletons. The ten most abundant clones make up less than 20% of the sample. Input material: blood. These receptors were obtained from a woman between 70 and 85 years old in good health.

Only a few counts were recorded for this clonotype. The chain has TRBV20-1 and TRBJ2-5, with 8 bases fitting TRBD1. The V and J ends lost 5 bases and 5 bases, in that order; junction bases with no gene match: 10. Germline V gene lookup returns CDR1 DFQATT and CDR2 SNEGSKA (reference sequence). The CDR3 covers 14 residues. CDR3: CSAGTPGGRETQYF. CDR3 sequence (DNA): TGCAGTGCTGGAACCCCAGGGGGCCGGGAGACCCAGTACTTC.

This clonotype has more than one count but fewer than ten. V gene TRBV28 combines with J gene TRBJ2-7; TRBD2 agrees at 7 bases. CDR1 and CDR2 (germline): MDHEN, SYDVKM. The CDR3 extends over 14 amino acids. The V and J ends lost 6 bases and 3 bases, in that order; junction bases with no gene match: 8. In nucleotides, the CDR3 is TGTGCCAGCAGCTCCGGGACTATCCACTACGAGCAGTACTTC. Its protein product is CASSSGTIHYEQYF.

The V call is TRBV7-2, the J call TRBJ2-1; no reliable D call. CDR1 is SGHTA, CDR2 FQGNSA, per germline. This CDR3 has 13 amino acids. The V end lost 1 base, the J end lost 5 bases, and 6 bases lay between the germline ends. CDR3 sequence reads: CASSLVSDNEQFF. CDR3 DNA sequence: TGTGCCAGCAGCTTAGTGTCAGACAATGAGCAGTTCTTC.

The table lists this clonotype with a few counts. The chain employs TRBV7-2 and TRBJ1-4, with a weak D call TRBD1 (6 bases). The V gene's germline CDR1 is SGHTA and CDR2 FQGNSA. The CDR3 is made up of 14 amino acids. The V gene lost 7 bases and the J gene lost 6 bases, with 15 bases spanning the gap. The CDR3 region has the DNA TGTGCCAGCACTTCGGACAGATCTTATGAAAAACTGTTTTTT. Amino acids: CASTSDRSYEKLFF.

Only a few counts were recorded for this clonotype. The chain combines TRBV5-1 with TRBJ2-6, with a tentative D call TRBD1 (5 bases). Trimming removed 0 bases from V and 4 bases from J, with 20 bases in between. Germline CDR1 SGHRS, CDR2 YFSETQ. The CDR3 has 19 amino acids. This CDR3 is CASSLEIRALSSGANVLTF. The CDR3 DNA reads TGCGCCAGCAGCTTGGAAATCAGGGCCCTGTCGAGCGGGGCCAACGTCCTGACTTTC.

The chain recombines TRBV10-3 with TRBJ2-5; a weak D match, TRBD1 (6 bases). Germline assignment: CDR1 ENHRY and CDR2 SYGVKD. The V end was cut by 4 bases, the J end by 9 bases, with 15 bases between. The CDR3 consists of 13 residues. The CDR3 nucleotides read TGTGCCATCAGTGCAGGGGCTCCCAGGGCCCAGTACTTC. Its protein product is CAISAGAPRAQYF.

This chain links TRBV7-9 with TRBJ2-1, with 13 bases aligning to TRBD2. This CDR3 is 14 amino acids long. V lost 8 bases to trimming and J lost 7 bases; unmatched junction nucleotides: 5. CDR1 and CDR2 (germline): SEHNR, FQNEAQ (reference sequence). The CDR3 bases are TGTGCCAGCGGGAGGACTAGCGGGGGAAATGAGCAGTTCTTC. Translating gives CASGRTSGGNEQFF.

This clonotype occurred a few times. V usage is TRBV11-2 and J usage is TRBJ2-1; 8 positions agree with TRBD2. Losses at the gene ends were 4 bases for V and 6 bases for J; bases not matched to a gene: 5. CDR1 is SGHAT and CDR2 is FQNNGV in the germline V gene. The CDR3 is made up of 14 amino acids. DNA of the CDR3: TGTGCCAGCAGCTCAGGACTAGCCCCCAATGAGCAGTTCTTC. Its protein is CASSSGLAPNEQFF.

In this sample, this clonotype turned up a few times. Here the CDR3 reads CASAITGGTGTEAFF. The CDR3 coding sequence is TGTGCCAGCGCCATAACAGGGGGCACGGGAACTGAAGCTTTCTTT. The V and J genes are TRBV25-1 and TRBJ1-1; TRBD1 matches at 9 bases. V shed 8 bases and J 5 bases; nucleotides not matched to a gene: 12. This CDR3 contains 15 residues. Germline V CDR1 and CDR2: MGHDK, SYGVNS.

This chain links TRBV5-1 with TRBJ2-7, with D perhaps matching TRBD1 or TRBD2 (5 bases each). Trimming removed 4 bases at V and 2 bases at J, with 13 bases between. Germline V CDR1 and CDR2: SGHRS, YFSETQ. There are 14 residues in the CDR3. The chain's CDR3 is CASSPRDGTYEQYF. CDR3 DNA sequence: TGCGCCAGCAGCCCCCGGGACGGGACCTACGAGCAGTACTTC.

This clonotype showed up many times. The chain is built from TRBV18 and TRBJ1-4; D call uncertain. The germline gives CDR1 KGHSH, CDR2 LQKENI. Trimming shortened V by 8 bases and J by 0 bases, and 13 bases separated the two germline ends. This CDR3 has 15 amino acids. CDR3 loop: CASSPRTATNEKLFF. DNA for the CDR3: TGTGCCAGCAGCCCTAGGACGGCAACTAATGAAAAACTGTTTTTT.

The chain joins TRBV5-1 to TRBJ1-4; D not certain. Germline values: CDR1 SGHRS, CDR2 YFSETQ. The CDR3 is made up of 14 amino acids. Deletions cut 1 base from V and 3 bases from J, with 7 bases between. CDR3 sequence reads: CASSLMPSNEKLFF. The CDR3 DNA is TGCGCCAGCAGCTTGATGCCGTCTAATGAAAAACTGTTTTTT.

This clonotype was seen only a few times. The chain carries TRBV3-1 and TRBJ2-5; perhaps TRBD1 as D (6 bases). The CDR3 runs 17 residues. CDR1 is LGHDT, CDR2 YNNKEL, per germline (reference sequence). V was shortened by 2 bases and J by 4 bases, with 20 bases between the two germline ends. DNA for the CDR3: TGTGCCAGCAGCCAACAGTCCGGGACAACTTTTGGAGAGACCCAGTACTTC. This gives the protein CASSQQSGTTFGETQYF.

This chain links TRBV20-1 with TRBJ1-2, with D possibly matching TRBD1 (5 bases). The V and J ends lost 0 bases and 8 bases respectively, with 13 bases between them. The CDR3 has 13 amino acids. CDR1 and CDR2 from the germline V gene are DFQATT and SNEGSKA (reference sequence). This CDR3 is CSARDPGSGGYTF. The CDR3 nucleotides are TGCAGTGCTAGAGATCCAGGGTCGGGGGGCTACACCTTC.

This clonotype was seen only a few times. V gene TRBV7-3 combines with J gene TRBJ1-2; D not resolved. Germline loops: CDR1 SGHTA, CDR2 FQGTGA. The CDR3 has 13 amino acids. The ends were cut back, 5 bases at V and 3 bases at J, with 10 bases in the middle. The CDR3 region is CASSPEGHYGYTF. The CDR3 DNA sequence: TGTGCCAGCAGCCCAGAAGGACACTATGGCTACACCTTC.

V usage is TRBV9 and J usage is TRBJ1-1; no definite D call. CDR3 length equals 13 residues. CDR1 SGDLS and CDR2 YYNGEE come from the germline V gene. Trimming removed 0 bases at V and 3 bases at J, with 6 bases between. The CDR3 protein is CASSVEWDTEAFF. CDR3 coding DNA: TGTGCCAGCAGCGTAGAATGGGACACTGAAGCTTTCTTT. Complete variable domain (other parts from reference TRBV9 and TRBJ1-1): DSGVTQTPKHLITATGQRVTLRCSPRSGDLSVYWYQQSLDQGLQFLIQYYNGEERAKGNILERFSAQQFPDLHSELNLSSLELGDSALYFCASSVEWDTEAFFGQGTRLTVV.

V is TRBV4-3 and J is TRBJ2-5, with D maybe TRBD2 (6 bases). The CDR3 contains 14 residues. Trimming took 3 bases from V and 4 from J, leaving 12 bases between them. The germline V gene encodes CDR1 LGHNA and CDR2 YSLEER. Written as DNA, the CDR3 is TGCGCCAGCAGCCAGCAACTAGCAGGAGAGACCCAGTACTTC. Translated: CASSQQLAGETQYF.